These 14 T cell receptor beta chains were sequenced from one sample in a study of graft-versus-host responses after intestinal transplantation. TCRdb's table, derived via immunoSEQ multiplex PCR, lists solely in-frame clones and lacks some. The profile covers approximately 70,000 clones, with roughly 92% appearing a single time and roughly 6.3% taken by the ten largest. The source material was bone marrow, sampled roughly 110 weeks after intestinal transplantation. Source of these receptors: a human patient who received an intestinal transplant, so some T cells may come from the graft donor.

The chain combines TRBV19 with TRBJ1-1, with D maybe TRBD1 (6 bases). CDR1 and CDR2 (germline): LNHDA, SQIVND (reference sequence). The CDR3 loop spans 14 amino acids. Trimming shortened V by 5 bases and J by 1 base, and 11 bases separated the two germline ends. Here the CDR3 reads CASSVKGGNTEAFF. CDR3 nucleotide sequence: TGTGCCAGTAGTGTGAAGGGGGGGAACACTGAAGCTTTCTTT.

The chain combines TRBV6-1 with TRBJ2-3, with 12 bases identical to TRBD2. The CDR3 covers 16 residues. CDR1 is MNHNS and CDR2 is SASEGT in the germline V gene. After removal of 3 bases from V and 6 bases from J, the junction contained 7 bases not matched to a gene. CDR3 DNA: TGTGCCAGCAGTGATTACCTAGCGGGGGGGATGGATACGCAGTATTTT. This codes for CASSDYLAGGMDTQYF.

The chain recombines TRBV7-9 with TRBJ1-2; D might be TRBD1 (5 bases). The CDR3 is made up of 15 amino acids. V was clipped by 3 bases and J by 1 base, with 12 bases between them. CDR1 is SEHNR and CDR2 is FQNEAQ in the germline V gene (reference sequence). CDR3 DNA: TGTGCCAGCAGCTTGGGACGAGCCATTAACTATGGCTACACCTTC. Translated, it gives CASSLGRAINYGYTF.

The chain combines TRBV7-9 with TRBJ2-7, with TRBD2 matching over 7 bases. Germline V gene lookup returns CDR1 SEHNR and CDR2 FQNEAQ (reference sequence). This CDR3 has 13 residues. Trimming cost V 5 bases and J 6 bases; bases outside gene matches: 7. The CDR3 is CASSTRLASEQYF. The CDR3 region has the DNA TGTGCCAGCAGCACTCGACTAGCTAGCGAGCAGTACTTC.

This chain links TRBV12-5 with TRBJ1-4, with D perhaps TRBD1 (5 bases). Germline V gene lookup returns CDR1 LGHNT and CDR2 FRNRAP. The length of the CDR3 is 15 residues. The germline V and J ends were trimmed by 5 bases and 4 bases, with 14 bases remaining between them. This CDR3 reads CASGAWDGDNEKLFF. DNA for the CDR3: TGTGCTAGTGGTGCCTGGGACGGGGATAATGAAAAACTGTTTTTT.

The V and J genes are TRBV4-1 and TRBJ2-5, with 8 bases fitting TRBD1. Judging by the DNA end, TRBJ2-7 fits better; the J call may be wrong. The CDR3 is made up of 15 amino acids. CDR1 is MGHRA and CDR2 is YSYEKL in the germline V gene. The CDR3 nucleotides read TGCGCCAGCAGCCCGACGACAGGGGAAATCTACGAGCAGTACTTC. This encodes CASSPTTGEIYEQYF.

The J gene is TRBJ1-3, the V gene TRBV14, with a weak D call TRBD1 (6 bases). This CDR3 region has 20 residues. The germline gives CDR1 SGHDN, CDR2 FVKESK. V was shortened by 2 bases and J by 0 bases, with 23 bases between the two germline ends. The CDR3 DNA reads as TGTGCCAGCAGCCAAAGAATAAGCTATACGGGGGCTGTCTCTGGAAACACCATATATTTT. Translation gives CASSQRISYTGAVSGNTIYF.

This chain joins TRBV27 and TRBJ2-3; tentative D call: TRBD2 (6 bases). V gave up 3 bases and J gave up 4 bases, with 14 bases separating them. Germline CDR1 reads MNHEY; CDR2 reads SMNVEV (reference sequence). CDR3 length: 15 amino acids. The CDR3 DNA is TGTGCCAGCAGTTTTTGGGGAGGTAGGGCAGATACGCAGTATTTT. Protein sequence: CASSFWGGRADTQYF.

This clone was detected only a few times. This chain connects TRBV6-5 to TRBJ1-6, with D tentatively TRBD1 (6 bases). There are 14 residues in the CDR3. With 5 bases removed from V and 4 bases from J, the gap between germline ends came to 9 bases. CDR1 is MNHEY and CDR2 is SVGAGI in the germline V gene. CDR3 in amino acids: CASSAQGYNSPLHF. As DNA, the CDR3 is TGTGCCAGCAGTGCACAGGGTTATAATTCACCCCTCCACTTT.

This clone was found once. The gene calls are TRBV6-5 and TRBJ1-1; a possible D gene is TRBD1 (5 bases). Germline-derived CDR1 and CDR2 are MNHEY and SVGAGI. Trimming took off 6 bases at V and 5 bases at J, with 13 bases between the two ends. The CDR3 covers 13 residues. The CDR3 here is CASRPAGGTEAFF. The CDR3 DNA is TGTGCCAGCAGACCCGCCGGGGGGACTGAAGCTTTCTTT.

This clone came up a few times. This sequence joins TRBV4-1 and TRBJ1-1, with D perhaps TRBD1 (6 bases). Per germline, CDR1 MGHRA and CDR2 YSYEKL. The CDR3 loop spans 15 amino acids. V was trimmed by 3 bases and J by 2 bases, leaving 13 bases between them. CDR3 DNA: TGCGCCAGCAGCCATTTACAGGGACCAAACACTGAAGCTTTCTTT. It yields the protein CASSHLQGPNTEAFF.

Here the CDR3 reads CASSSRIGTGSEAFF. The DNA for the CDR3 is TGTGCCAGCAGCTCCCGAATAGGGACAGGGTCTGAAGCTTTCTTT. V usage is TRBV7-9 and J usage is TRBJ1-1, with 9 bases aligning to TRBD1. Per germline, CDR1 SEHNR and CDR2 FQNEAQ (reference sequence). CDR3 length equals 15 residues. Trimming cost V 4 bases and J 6 bases; bases outside gene matches: 9.

The V gene is TRBV6-1, the J gene TRBJ2-7; TRBD1 agrees at 7 bases. The CDR3 spans 14 residues. Looked up from germline, CDR1 is MNHNS and CDR2 is SASEGT. Trimming removed 3 bases from V and 4 bases from J; junction bases left unmatched: 6. The CDR3 DNA sequence: TGTGCCAGCAGTGAGACCGGGACAGAATACGAGCAGTACTTC. Translated: CASSETGTEYEQYF.

This sequence joins TRBV9 and TRBJ2-5; TRBD1 aligns across 7 bases. Germline CDR1 reads SGDLS; CDR2 reads YYNGEE. V gave up 2 bases and J gave up 2 bases; unmatched junction bases: 3. CDR3 length: 14 amino acids. The CDR3 spells CASSVAGGQETQYF. The CDR3 DNA follows: TGTGCCAGCAGCGTCGCAGGGGGTCAAGAGACCCAGTACTTC.